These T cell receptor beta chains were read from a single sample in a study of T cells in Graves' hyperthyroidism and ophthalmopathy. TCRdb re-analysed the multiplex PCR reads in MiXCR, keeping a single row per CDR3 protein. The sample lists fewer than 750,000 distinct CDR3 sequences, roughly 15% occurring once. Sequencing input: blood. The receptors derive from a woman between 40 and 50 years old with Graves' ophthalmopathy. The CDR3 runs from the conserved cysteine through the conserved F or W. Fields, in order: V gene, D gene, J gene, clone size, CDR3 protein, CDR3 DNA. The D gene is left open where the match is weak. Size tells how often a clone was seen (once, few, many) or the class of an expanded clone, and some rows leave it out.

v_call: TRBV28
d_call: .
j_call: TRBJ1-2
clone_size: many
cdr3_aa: CASTDTSYGYTF
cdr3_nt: TGTGCCAGCACAGATACATCCTATGGCTACACCTTC

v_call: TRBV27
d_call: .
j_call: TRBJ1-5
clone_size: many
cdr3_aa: CASSLSGWNQPQHF
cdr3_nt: TGTGCCAGCAGTTTATCGGGGTGGAATCAGCCCCAGCATTTT

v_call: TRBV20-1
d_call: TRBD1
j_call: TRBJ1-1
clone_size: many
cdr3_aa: CSARTGSMNTEAFF
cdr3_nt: TGCAGTGCTAGGACAGGGAGTATGAACACTGAAGCTTTCTTT

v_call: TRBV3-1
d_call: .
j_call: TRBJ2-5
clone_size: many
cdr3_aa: CASSHTTWGTQYF
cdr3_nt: TGTGCCAGCAGTCACACCACTTGGGGGACCCAGTACTTC

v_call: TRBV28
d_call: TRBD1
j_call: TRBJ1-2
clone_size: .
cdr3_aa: CASSLRTTLQGTNYGYTF
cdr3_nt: TGTGCCAGCAGTTTAAGGACCACGTTACAGGGGACTAACTATGGCTACACCTTC

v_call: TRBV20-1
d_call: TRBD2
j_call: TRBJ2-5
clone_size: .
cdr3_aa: CSARSSAGVQETQYF
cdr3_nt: TGCAGTGCTAGATCGTCAGCGGGAGTGCAAGAGACCCAGTACTTC

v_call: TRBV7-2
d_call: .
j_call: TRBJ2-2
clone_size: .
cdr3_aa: CASSPQLDTGELFF
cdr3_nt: TGTGCCAGCAGCCCCCAGCTTGACACCGGGGAGCTGTTTTTT

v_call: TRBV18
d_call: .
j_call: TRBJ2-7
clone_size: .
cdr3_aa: CASSPPVSSYEQYF
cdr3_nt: TGTGCCAGCTCACCACCGGTTAGCTCCTACGAGCAGTACTTC

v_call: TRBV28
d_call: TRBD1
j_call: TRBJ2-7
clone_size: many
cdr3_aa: CASSTPGDRASVGEQYF
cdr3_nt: TGTGCCAGCAGCACCCCCGGGGACAGGGCATCGGTGGGCGAGCAGTACTTC

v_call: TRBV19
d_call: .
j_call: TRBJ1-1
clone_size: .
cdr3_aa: CASKGENTEAFF
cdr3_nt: TGTGCCAGTAAGGGCGAGAACACTGAAGCTTTCTTT

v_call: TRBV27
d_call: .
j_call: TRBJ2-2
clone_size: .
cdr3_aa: CATSSDATGELFF
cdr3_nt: TGTGCCACTAGCTCCGACGCAACCGGGGAGCTGTTTTTT

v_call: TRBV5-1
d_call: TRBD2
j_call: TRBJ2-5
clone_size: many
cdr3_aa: CASSLIAGAPETQYF
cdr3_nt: TGCGCCAGCAGCTTAATAGCGGGGGCCCCAGAGACCCAGTACTTC

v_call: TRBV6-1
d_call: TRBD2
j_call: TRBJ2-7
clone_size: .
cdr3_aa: CASSENGASGYEQYF
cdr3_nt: TGTGCCAGCAGTGAAAATGGGGCTAGCGGGTACGAGCAGTACTTC

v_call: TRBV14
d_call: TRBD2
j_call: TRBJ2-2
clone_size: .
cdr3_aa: CASSQAARLAGGTGELFF
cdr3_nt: TGTGCCAGCAGCCAAGCCGCTCGACTAGCGGGAGGCACCGGGGAGCTGTTTTTT

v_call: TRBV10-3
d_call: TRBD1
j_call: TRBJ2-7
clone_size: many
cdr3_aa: CAISESGQGALEQYF
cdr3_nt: TGTGCCATCAGTGAGTCGGGACAGGGGGCCCTCGAGCAGTACTTC

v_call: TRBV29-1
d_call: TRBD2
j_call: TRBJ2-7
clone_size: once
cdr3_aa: CSVVVASGTTREQYF
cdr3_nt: TGCAGCGTTGTTGTTGCTAGCGGGACGACTCGCGAGCAGTACTTC

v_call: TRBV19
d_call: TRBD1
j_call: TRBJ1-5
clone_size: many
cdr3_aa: CASSPDRGGNQPQHF
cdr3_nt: TGTGCCAGTAGCCCGGACAGGGGAGGCAATCAGCCCCAGCATTTT

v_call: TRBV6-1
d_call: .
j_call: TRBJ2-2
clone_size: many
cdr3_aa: CASSASGANTGELFF
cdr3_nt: TGTGCCAGCAGTGCCTCGGGAGCGAACACCGGGGAGCTGTTTTTT

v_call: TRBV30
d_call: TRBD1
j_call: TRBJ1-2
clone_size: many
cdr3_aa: CAWSVDLTGPDGYTF
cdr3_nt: TGTGCCTGGAGTGTAGACTTGACAGGGCCCGATGGCTACACCTTC

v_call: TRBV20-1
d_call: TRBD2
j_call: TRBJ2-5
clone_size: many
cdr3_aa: CSATLRTSGPAYQETQYF
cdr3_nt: TGCAGTGCTACCCTCCGGACTAGCGGTCCAGCCTACCAAGAGACCCAGTACTTC

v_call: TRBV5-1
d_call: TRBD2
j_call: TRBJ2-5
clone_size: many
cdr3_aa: CASSSGLADETQYF
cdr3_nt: TGCGCCAGCAGCTCCGGACTAGCGGACGAGACCCAGTACTTC

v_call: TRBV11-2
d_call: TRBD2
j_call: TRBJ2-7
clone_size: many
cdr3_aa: CASSYKFASSGSTYEQYF
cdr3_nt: TGTGCCAGCAGCTACAAGTTCGCTAGTAGCGGGAGTACCTACGAGCAGTACTTC

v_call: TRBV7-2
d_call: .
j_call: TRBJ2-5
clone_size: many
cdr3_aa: CASSPHSTNSKVTQYF
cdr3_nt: TGTGCCAGCAGCCCTCACTCTACTAATTCCAAGGTGACCCAGTACTTC

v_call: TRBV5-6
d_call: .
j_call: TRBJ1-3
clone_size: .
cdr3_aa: CASSLLTISGNTIYF
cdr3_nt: TGTGCCAGCAGCTTGCTTACTATCTCTGGAAACACCATATATTTT

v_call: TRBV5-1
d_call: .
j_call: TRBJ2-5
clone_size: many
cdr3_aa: CASSKTRETQYF
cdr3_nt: TGCGCCAGCAGCAAGACTCGGGAGACCCAGTACTTC

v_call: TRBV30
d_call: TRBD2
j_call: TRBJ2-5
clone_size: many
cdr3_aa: CAWSPLGTSGNQETQYF
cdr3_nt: TGTGCCTGGAGTCCCCTCGGGACTAGCGGGAACCAAGAGACCCAGTACTTC

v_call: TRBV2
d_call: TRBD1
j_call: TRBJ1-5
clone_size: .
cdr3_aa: CASNPGGQPQHF
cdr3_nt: TGTGCCAGCAACCCAGGGGGCCAGCCCCAGCATTTT

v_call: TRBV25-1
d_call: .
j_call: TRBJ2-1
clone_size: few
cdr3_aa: CASQGAYNEQFF
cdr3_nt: TGTGCCAGCCAGGGAGCCTACAATGAGCAGTTCTTC

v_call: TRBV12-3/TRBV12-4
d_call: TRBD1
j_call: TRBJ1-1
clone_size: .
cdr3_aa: CASSYRGLPEAFF
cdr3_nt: TGTGCCAGCAGTTACAGGGGACTGCCTGAAGCTTTCTTT

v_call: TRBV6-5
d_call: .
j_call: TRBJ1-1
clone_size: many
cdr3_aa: CASSYSQNQNTEAFF
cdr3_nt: TGTGCCAGCAGTTACTCGCAGAACCAGAACACTGAAGCTTTCTTT

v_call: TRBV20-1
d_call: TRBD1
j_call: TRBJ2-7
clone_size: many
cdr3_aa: CSARQDDRGYYEQYF
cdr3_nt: TGCAGTGCCCGACAGGATGACAGGGGCTACTACGAGCAGTACTTC